Given below is one T cell receptor beta chain in context. The sample belongs to a study of blood T cell repertoires in COVID-19. Sequenced by immunoSEQ multiplex PCR; TCRdb stores in-frame clones only, minus some. Of around 99,000 clones listed, under 90% are singletons. Deletions cut 1 base from V and 5 bases from J, with 8 bases between. Germline assignment: CDR1 SGHAT and CDR2 FQNNGV. The length of the CDR3 is 13 residues. This sequence was found in a woman aged 45 to 65 with acute or convalescent COVID-19. The chain recombines TRBV11-2 with TRBJ1-1; D uncertain. Material: peripheral blood. The CDR3 here is CASSLGRETEAFF. CDR3 DNA: TGTGCCAGCAGCTTAGGCCGGGAGACTGAAGCTTTCTTT.